This T cell receptor beta chain stems from a study of a mutant IDH1 vaccine in newly diagnosed glioma (dated by TCRdb to the early 2020s). For the study in its entirety: Of the approximately 34 patients who were treated, about 62% were male and roughly 38% were female, and the mean age was approximately 40 years. Six visits were used for peripheral blood collection: V03 (baseline), V05, V07, V10, V12 and V13. Longitudinal TCRB deep sequencing was done for some 25 treated patients, wherever samples were available for exploratory analyses. Prior to enrollment, patients had been given standard therapy consisting of radiotherapy alone, temozolomide alone, or radiochemotherapy with temozolomide, with the combination given to most patients.

Libraries were prepared through the immunoSEQ multiplex PCR assay. Following the manufacturer's protocol, the hsTCRB Kit was used to amplify rearranged TCR beta chain sequences. TCRB libraries were sequenced on an Illumina MiSeq. The authors' analysis ran thus. The kit vendor's proprietary platform handled demultiplexing, trimming and gene mapping. This immuneACCESS table, as held by TCRdb, lists in-frame sequences with V and J called but not all clones. Of the missing ones, under half trace to an unresolved V gene in checked studies; the others have no known cause. V, J and clone size reflect that table, while D and trimming were determined from the DNA. The sample table contains approximately 88,000 clones; only one count was recorded for about four fifths of them. Jointly, the top ten make up approximately 7.9% of the sample. Worth noting for this clone: What this receptor recognizes is not known. No quality values exist for individual bases; no much larger clone is one base distant.

The time point label for this specimen denotes: baseline, week 1 (first vaccination visit). This specimen's treatment or condition label, interpreted: pre-vaccination baseline after standard-of-care therapy. The donors had newly diagnosed IDH1-mutant astrocytomas of WHO grade 3 or 4 that showed loss of nuclear ATRX. The samples were drawn from NOA16, a multicentre, single-arm, open-label phase I trial in Germany that tested a mutant IDH1 peptide vaccine in humans for the first time. For immunogenicity testing, the blood drawn at visit V03 was used as the baseline sample. The DNeasy Blood and Tissue Kit was used to extract genomic DNA from EDTA blood for TCRB sequencing. Study-wide findings and limitations: The authors stated that sample limitations prevented analyses of patient blood samples from being reproduced. Across multiple MHC alleles, vaccine-induced immune responses were seen in more than 90% of patients. Selection of PBMC samples for TCRB deep sequencing was based on availability. No apparent relationship was observed between pseudoprogression and alterations in the top peripheral T cell clonotypes detected by TCRB sequencing.

This specimen consisted of PBMCs, obtained from a glioma patient treated with radiotherapy, temozolomide or both. The sequence was collected from a man aged 40-50 years with glioma.

The nucleotides read TGTGCCTGGAGTGTACGGGACGGGAGCAGCGAGCAGTACTTC. It is translated as CAWSVRDGSSEQYF. The chain is made from TRBV30 and TRBJ2-7, with TRBD2 as a weak D call on 6 bases. CDR1 and CDR2 are read off the germline V gene (reference sequence) as GTSNPN and SVGIG. The CDR3 runs 14 amino acids, cysteine and phenylalanine included. Of the read, only the CDR3 DNA is kept; its 42 bases are in frame from base 1. V is clipped by 0 bases and J by 6 bases, and the sequence between their germline boundaries is 15 bases long.